The source of this T cell receptor (beta chain) is a study of cytomegalovirus exposure and HLA in healthy donors. In the study overall: A subsequent analysis stated that the 100 to 150 validation repertoires were run on the same platform as the approximately 700 first-cohort repertoires. Whole-study findings and limits: Investigators reported approximately 150 TCR beta chains as tied to cytomegalovirus. High specificity and sensitivity for cytomegalovirus status were reported for the classifier.

In the case of this clone: The antigen is undetermined.

Measured with immunoSEQ multiplex PCR; TCRdb has only the in-frame clones, and not every one. This sample carries 55,000 to 70,000 clones, about 91% of them seen once, and the ten largest clones take over 2%. The V and J ends lost 7 bases and 4 bases, in that order; junction bases with no gene match: 9. The germline gives CDR1 SGHRS, CDR2 YFSETQ. The CDR3 totals 14 residues. The rearrangement joins TRBV5-1 to TRBJ2-3; 7 bases match TRBD1. This TCR was recovered from a woman in her twenties or thirties in good health and CMV-seronegative. Sample: PBMCs. CDR3: CASLAGTEADTQYF. The CDR3, as DNA: TGCGCCAGCTTGGCCGGGACAGAGGCAGATACGCAGTATTTT. Looking up the rest from reference TRBV5-1 and TRBJ2-3 gives the full variable domain: KAGVTQTPRYLIKTRGQQVTLSCSPISGHRSVSWYQQTPGQGLQFLFEYFSETQRNKGNFPGRFSGRQFSNSRSEMNVSTLELGDSALYLCASLAGTEADTQYFGPGTRLTVL.